The entry that follows covers one T cell receptor (beta chain) sequence. These data belong to a study of T-cell memory formation after mild COVID-19. From the 5' RACE reads, TCRdb called clonotypes with MiXCR, one entry per CDR3 protein. Among under 400,000 distinct CDR3 sequences listed, 28% were seen once. The sequence was obtained from an adult woman who had mild COVID-19 (a few samples of this study predate the infection). Cell type and time point are not known. Sequenced sample: PBMCs or a T cell subset sorted from them (not recorded which).

The CDR3 sequence is CATSRAYRRAQRTKETQYF. In DNA form, the CDR3 reads TGTGCCACCAGCAGAGCCTACCGCCGGGCCCAGAGAACCAAAGAGACCCAGTACTTC. The chain has TRBV15 and TRBJ2-5; D is ambiguous. Trimming cost V 1 base and J 3 bases, with 24 bases left between them. CDR1 is LNHNV and CDR2 is YYDKDF in the germline V gene (reference sequence). The CDR3 loop spans 19 amino acids.